This paragraph covers one T cell receptor (beta chain) sequence. What it binds is unknown. Trimming took 6 bases from V and 3 from J, leaving 23 bases between them. This CDR3 is 17 amino acids long. Germline V gene lookup returns CDR1 SEHNR and CDR2 FQNEAQ (reference sequence). This entry is derived from a study of somatic mutations in cytotoxic T cells in rheumatoid arthritis. Study summary: After diagnosis, patient blood (about 30 ml EDTA) was drawn right away, before any treatment was given. Study results and limitations: CD8+ clonality rose with age in rheumatoid arthritis patients, not healthy controls. The largest CD8+ clone made up over 20% of CD8+ cells in about an eighth of the 65 patients. Antigens bound by the expanded CD8+ clones were not identified.

Here immunoSEQ multiplex PCR was the method, and the copy in TCRdb shows in-frame clones only, minus some. The sample has more than 20,000 clones; 80% to 90% are singletons. The clonotype originates from an adult with rheumatoid arthritis. The sequenced material came from CD8+ T cells sorted from blood. The chain is built from TRBV7-9 and TRBJ1-1; tentatively, D is TRBD1 (6 bases). The CDR3, as DNA: TGTGCCAGCAGACCACCACAAATGGGGGCATATGACACTGAAGCTTTCTTT. It translates to CASRPPQMGAYDTEAFF.